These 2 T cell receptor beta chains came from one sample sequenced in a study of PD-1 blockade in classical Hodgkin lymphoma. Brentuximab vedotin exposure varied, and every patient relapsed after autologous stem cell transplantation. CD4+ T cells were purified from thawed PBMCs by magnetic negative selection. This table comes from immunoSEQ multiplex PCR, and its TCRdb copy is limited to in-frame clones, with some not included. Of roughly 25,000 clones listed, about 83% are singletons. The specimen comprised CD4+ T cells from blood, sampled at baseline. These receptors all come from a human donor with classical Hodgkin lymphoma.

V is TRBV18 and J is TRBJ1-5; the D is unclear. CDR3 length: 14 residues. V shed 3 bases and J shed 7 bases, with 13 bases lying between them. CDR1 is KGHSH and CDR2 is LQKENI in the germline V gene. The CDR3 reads CASSPGEVGQPQHF. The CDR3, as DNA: TGTGCCAGCTCACCCGGGGAGGTGGGGCAGCCCCAGCATTTT.

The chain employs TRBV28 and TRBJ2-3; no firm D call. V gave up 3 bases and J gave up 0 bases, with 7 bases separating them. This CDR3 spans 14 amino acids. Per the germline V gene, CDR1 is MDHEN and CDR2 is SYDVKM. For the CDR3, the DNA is TGTGCCAGCAGTTTGCCGGGTAGCACAGATACGCAGTATTTT. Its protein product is CASSLPGSTDTQYF.